This T cell receptor (beta chain) was profiled in a study of CD8 T cells in ankylosing spondylitis. TCRdb re-analysed the 5' RACE reads in MiXCR, keeping a single row per CDR3 protein. The sample shows 250,000 to 400,000 distinct CDR3 sequences, roughly 11% of them seen only once. The CDR3 sequence is 17 residues long. The germline gives CDR1 SGHKS, CDR2 YYEKEE (reference sequence). Trimming at V came to 4 bases and at J to 0 bases, leaving 11 bases not matched to a gene. Specimen: blood, either unsorted or a sorted T cell fraction (not recorded which). The receptor's source is a female donor with ankylosing spondylitis or in good health (not recorded which). The V gene is TRBV5-5, the J gene TRBJ1-1; 8 nucleotides align to TRBD1. The CDR3 nucleotides read TGTGCCAGCAGCCACGTTCAGGGGGCGACCATGAACACTGAAGCTTTCTTT. Translated: CASSHVQGATMNTEAFF.